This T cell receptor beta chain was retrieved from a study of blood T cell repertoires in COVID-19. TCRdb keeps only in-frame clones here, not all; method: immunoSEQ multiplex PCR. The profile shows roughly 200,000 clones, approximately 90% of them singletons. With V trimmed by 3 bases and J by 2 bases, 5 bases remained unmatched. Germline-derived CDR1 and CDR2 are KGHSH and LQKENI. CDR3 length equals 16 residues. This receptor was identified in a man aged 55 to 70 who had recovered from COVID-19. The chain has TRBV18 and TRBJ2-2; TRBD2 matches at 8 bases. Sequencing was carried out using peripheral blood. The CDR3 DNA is TGTGCCAGCTCACCTGAACTAGCGGCAAACACCGGGGAGCTGTTTTTT. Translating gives CASSPELAANTGELFF. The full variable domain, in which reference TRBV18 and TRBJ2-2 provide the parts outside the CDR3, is NAGVMQNPRHLVRRRGQEARLRCSPMKGHSHVYWYRQLPEEGLKFMVYLQKENIIDESGMPKERFSAEFPKEGPSILRIQQVVRGDSAAYFCASSPELAANTGELFFGEGSRLTVL.